This T cell receptor beta chain comes out of a study of shared clonotypes between healthy human individuals. The study's findings and limits: Donors were few, which limited the genetic and exposure-history diversity represented. Memory subsets generally showed lower estimated richness than naive subsets.

Original data processing: Junction-only sequences produced by ImmunoSEQ had no quality scores, so filtering differed. Method: immunoSEQ multiplex PCR; TCRdb's copy keeps in-frame clones and lacks some. V, J and clone size were drawn from that table, and D and trimming were deduced from the DNA. The sample lists about 1.1 million clones; 60% to 80% were seen once. A word on this clone: As yet, its antigen is unknown.

Germline loops: CDR1 LGHNA, CDR2 YNFKEQ. This CDR3 is 14 amino acids long. V shed 0 bases and J shed 5 bases, with 10 bases lying between them. Into CD45RA+ naive and CD45RA-negative memory subsets, the CD4+ cells were split. This chain connects TRBV4-2 to TRBJ2-5; the D call may be TRBD1 or TRBD2 (5 bases each). The sequenced material came from memory CD4+ T cells from PBMCs. Sample subset: CD45RA-negative fraction. The clonotype comes from a man aged 18 to 30 in good health. Some clones in this sample may be carry-over from other donors' samples. Written as DNA, the CDR3 is TGTGCCAGCAGCCAAGATCTAGAGGGGGAGACCCAGTACTTC. Translating gives CASSQDLEGETQYF.